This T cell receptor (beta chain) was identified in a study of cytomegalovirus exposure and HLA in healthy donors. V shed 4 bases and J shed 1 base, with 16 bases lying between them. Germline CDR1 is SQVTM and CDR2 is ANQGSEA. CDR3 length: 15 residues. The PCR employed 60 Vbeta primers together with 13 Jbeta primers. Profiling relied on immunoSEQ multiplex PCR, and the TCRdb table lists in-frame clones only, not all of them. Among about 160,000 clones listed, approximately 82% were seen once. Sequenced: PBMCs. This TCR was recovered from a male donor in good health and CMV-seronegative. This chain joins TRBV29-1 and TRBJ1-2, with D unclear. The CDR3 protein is CSVGYARGSNYGYTF. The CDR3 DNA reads TGCAGCGTTGGGTACGCGCGGGGAAGTAACTATGGCTACACCTTC.